This is a list of T cell receptor beta chains from one sample in a study of blood T cell repertoires in COVID-19. TCRdb's table, derived via immunoSEQ multiplex PCR, lists solely in-frame clones and lacks some. The profile shows some 300,000 clones, under 90% of them singletons. The sequencing input was PBMCs or T cells enriched from blood (not recorded which). These receptors originate from a woman aged 50 to 60 who had been exposed to COVID-19. The CDR3 runs from the conserved cysteine through the conserved F or W. A D gene is named only where the DNA matches it firmly. Clone sizes are given selectively: once, few, many, or a class where the clone is expanded.

d_call	clone_size	v_call	j_call	cdr3_nt	cdr3_aa
.	.	TRBV10-3	TRBJ1-5	TGTGCCATCAGTGAGGAGCTTGGCAATCAGCCCCAGCATTTT	CAISEELGNQPQHF
.	.	TRBV7-2	TRBJ1-3	TGTGCCGACCAGGCCGCCGGAAACACCATATATTTT	CADQAAGNTIYF
.	.	TRBV7-2	TRBJ2-3	TGTGCCAGCAGCTTCATCGGCGGGGGCACTAGCACAGATACGCAGTATTTT	CASSFIGGGTSTDTQYF
.	.	TRBV7-9	TRBJ1-4	TGTGCCAGCAGCGTAGGGAGTGAAAAACTGTTTTTT	CASSVGSEKLFF
.	.	TRBV5-6	TRBJ1-6	TGTGCCAGCAGCTTGTCGGGGATCTATAATTCACCCCTCCACTTT	CASSLSGIYNSPLHF
TRBD1	.	TRBV28	TRBJ1-5	TGTGCCAGCAACACAGGGGATCAGCCCCAGCATTTT	CASNTGDQPQHF
.	.	TRBV5-1	TRBJ1-2	TGCGCCAGCAGCTTGGACTCTACTACCTTGGTTGGCTACACCTTC	CASSLDSTTLVGYTF
.	.	TRBV14	TRBJ1-1	TGTGCCAGCAGCCAGCTCGGGGTAAACACTGAAGCTTTCTTT	CASSQLGVNTEAFF
TRBD1	.	TRBV7-9	TRBJ1-1	TGTGCCAGCAGCGAAGGGACAGGCAACACTGAAGCTTTCTTT	CASSEGTGNTEAFF
TRBD2	.	TRBV19	TRBJ2-5	TGTGCCAGTAGTATAGATCTTAAGGTAGCGGGGGGCCAAGAGACCCAGTACTTC	CASSIDLKVAGGQETQYF
.	.	TRBV12-3/TRBV12-4	TRBJ2-7	TGTGCCAGCAGTCGCGCCTACGAGCAGTACTTC	CASSRAYEQYF
.	.	TRBV7-2	TRBJ2-5	TGTGCCAGCAGCTTTAAAGCGGCGGAGACCCAGTACTTC	CASSFKAAETQYF
.	.	TRBV3-1/TRBV3-2	TRBJ1-1	TGTGCCGGCAGCCAAGATATCTCCGGGACACCCGGGCGTGGGGCTTTCTTT	CAGSQDISGTPGRGAFF
.	.	TRBV19	TRBJ1-5	TGTGCCAGTAGTATCGTGGGGGGGCCTCAGCCCCAGCATTTT	CASSIVGGPQPQHF
.	.	TRBV4-1	TRBJ2-1	TGCGCCAGCAGCGGGAGGACAGGCAATGAGCAGTTCTTC	CASSGRTGNEQFF
TRBD2	.	TRBV6-5	TRBJ2-7	TGTGCCAGCAGTTACTCGATACTAGCGGGGCACTACGAGCAGTACTTC	CASSYSILAGHYEQYF
TRBD1	.	TRBV10-3	TRBJ1-4	TGTGCCATCAGCCGGGACAGGCAATCAACTAATGAAAAACTGTTTTTT	CAISRDRQSTNEKLFF
TRBD2	.	TRBV5-8	TRBJ2-1	TGTGCCAGCAGCTTGCTAGCGGGGGGGCGCAATGAGCAGTTCTTC	CASSLLAGGRNEQFF
TRBD1	.	TRBV9	TRBJ1-4	TGTGCCAGCAGCGCCGACAGGGTAGGAGGGGAAAAACTGTTTTTT	CASSADRVGGEKLFF
.	.	TRBV19	TRBJ1-6	TGTGCCAGTAGTATACGGCCCCGACTTCGGAGGGATTCACCCCTCCACTTT	CASSIRPRLRRDSPLHF
TRBD1	.	TRBV19	TRBJ2-1	TGTGCCAGTAGTGCAGGGACAGGGTCCAATGAGCAGTTCTTC	CASSAGTGSNEQFF
.	.	TRBV3-1/TRBV3-2	TRBJ2-1	TGTGCCAGCAGCCAACCCAGCGCCTACAATGAGCAGTTCTTC	CASSQPSAYNEQFF
.	few	TRBV12-3/TRBV12-4	TRBJ1-1	TGTGCCAGCAGTTTCAGCGGCACTGAAGCTTTCTTT	CASSFSGTEAFF
.	.	TRBV27	TRBJ1-1	TGTGCCAGCAGTTTACTTTGGAACACTGAAGCTTTCTTT	CASSLLWNTEAFF
TRBD2	.	TRBV9	TRBJ2-1	TGTGCCAGCAGCTTACGGGCGGGAGAGGACTACAATGAGCAGTTCTTC	CASSLRAGEDYNEQFF
TRBD1	.	TRBV28	TRBJ2-7	TGTGCCAGCCGTCTTATTCGGACAGGGGTTCTCGAGCAGTACTTC	CASRLIRTGVLEQYF
.	.	TRBV7-9	TRBJ1-2	TGTGCCAGCAGCCTCAGGGGATTAGGAGGCTACACCTTC	CASSLRGLGGYTF
TRBD1	.	TRBV2	TRBJ2-7	TGTGCCAGCAGACCGACAGGGGGCCCCTCCTACGAGCAGTACTTC	CASRPTGGPSYEQYF
.	.	TRBV28	TRBJ1-4	TGTGCCAGCAGTTTATCTGGGTACGGGGAAAAACTGTTTTTT	CASSLSGYGEKLFF
.	once	TRBV6-1	TRBJ1-5	TGTGCCAGCAGTGAAGTGGGCAGTAGCAATCAGCCCCAGCATTTT	CASSEVGSSNQPQHF